The 17 T cell receptor beta chains below come from one sample, sequenced in a study of blood T cell repertoires in COVID-19. Measured with immunoSEQ multiplex PCR; TCRdb has only the in-frame clones, and not every one. The repertoire includes about 320,000 clones, 85% of them detected once, and under 2% sits in the top ten. The specimen was PBMCs or T cells enriched from blood (not recorded which). Receptors were obtained from a woman in her twenties or thirties who had been exposed to COVID-19.

The rearrangement links TRBV30 to TRBJ2-5; 8 nucleotides align to TRBD2. The germline CDR1 and CDR2 sequences are GTSNPN and SVGIG (reference sequence). The trim removed 3 bases at V and 5 bases at J, leaving 5 bases unmatched. The CDR3 contains 13 residues. CDR3 in DNA: TGTGCCTGGAGCCGCTCGGGAGGGGAGACCCAGTACTTC. This encodes CAWSRSGGETQYF.

This rearrangement joins TRBV7-2 to TRBJ2-3; a weak D match, TRBD1 (6 bases). V lost 2 bases to trimming and J lost 4 bases, with 16 bases between them. This CDR3 comprises 16 residues. Germline assignment: CDR1 SGHTA and CDR2 FQGNSA. This CDR3 is CASSLNVQGWADTQYF. CDR3 nucleotides: TGTGCCAGCAGCTTAAATGTACAGGGTTGGGCAGATACGCAGTATTTT.

The gene calls are TRBV7-2 and TRBJ1-1; TRBD1 matches 10 bases. Germline V gene data show CDR1 as SGHTA and CDR2 as FQGNSA. The CDR3 has 13 residues. V was clipped by 5 bases and J by 6 bases; unmatched bases: 3. The CDR3 region is CASSQDRGAEAFF. The DNA for the CDR3 is TGTGCCAGCAGCCAGGACAGGGGGGCTGAAGCTTTCTTT.

The V and J genes are TRBV11-3 and TRBJ2-7; TRBD1 matches at 7 bases. V lost 5 bases and J lost 5; bases outside the gene matches: 3. Germline V CDR1 and CDR2: SGHNT, YENEEA. The CDR3 runs 12 residues. The CDR3 bases are TGTGCCAGCAGCCGACAGGGTCACGAGCAGTACTTC. Encoded protein: CASSRQGHEQYF.

The V gene is TRBV5-1, the J gene TRBJ1-6; D ambiguous. The germline gives CDR1 SGHRS, CDR2 YFSETQ. The length of the CDR3 is 13 residues. With 4 bases removed from V and 7 bases from J, the gap between germline ends came to 9 bases. CDR3 in DNA: TGCGCCAGCAGCCTGTCCCCGAATTCACCCCTCCACTTT. Translated, it gives CASSLSPNSPLHF.

The chain links TRBV4-3 to TRBJ1-2; 7 nucleotides agree with TRBD1. Trimming cost V 1 base and J 8 bases; bases outside gene matches: 7. The CDR3 totals 14 residues. Germline lookup yields CDR1 LGHNA and CDR2 YSLEER. The CDR3: CASSQGIQGRGYTF. CDR3 DNA sequence: TGCGCCAGCAGCCAAGGCATACAGGGGCGAGGCTACACCTTC.

The gene calls are TRBV27 and TRBJ1-6; 8 bases are shared with TRBD1. This CDR3 has 15 residues. CDR1 and CDR2 (germline): MNHEY, SMNVEV (reference sequence). Trimming took 4 bases from V and 3 from J; bases not matched to a gene: 2. CDR3 coding DNA: TGTGCCAGCAGTTCAGGGGGCATCTATAATTCACCCCTCCACTTT. It specifies CASSSGGIYNSPLHF.

The chain uses TRBV10-1 and TRBJ2-7, with 8 bases that match TRBD1. Trimming removed 4 bases from V and 3 bases from J; junction bases left unmatched: 8. CDR1 WNHNN and CDR2 SYGVQD come from the germline V gene (reference sequence). This CDR3 spans 15 amino acids. The CDR3 region is CASSGPTGGVYEQYF. The CDR3 DNA reads TGCGCCAGCAGTGGGCCCACAGGGGGAGTCTACGAGCAGTACTTC.

The V and J genes are TRBV28 and TRBJ2-1; a weak D match, TRBD1 (5 bases). Germline CDR1 reads MDHEN; CDR2 reads SYDVKM. V was clipped by 2 bases and J by 10 bases, with 9 bases between them. The CDR3 length is 12 residues. CDR3 coding DNA: TGTGCCAGCAGTTTAAGGGGCGCCGAGCAGTTCTTC. Encoded protein: CASSLRGAEQFF.

The J gene is TRBJ1-1, the V gene TRBV13; no reliable D call. Between the trimmed V and J ends, which lost 0 bases and 4 bases, there was a span of 9 bases. CDR3 length: 14 amino acids. Germline V lookup: CDR1 PRHDT, CDR2 FYEKMQ (reference sequence). The CDR3, as DNA: TGTGCCAGCAGCTTAGGACAGACGGTCACTGAAGCTTTCTTT. This gives the protein CASSLGQTVTEAFF.

This clone has more than one count but fewer than ten. V is TRBV5-1 and J is TRBJ2-3; TRBD2 agrees at 13 bases. Germline V gene data show CDR1 as SGHRS and CDR2 as YFSETQ. V lost 2 bases and J lost 2; bases outside the gene matches: 2. The length of the CDR3 is 16 residues. This CDR3 is CASSFGLAGATDTQYF. The CDR3 bases are TGCGCCAGCAGCTTCGGACTAGCGGGGGCCACAGATACGCAGTATTTT.

This chain joins TRBV7-2 and TRBJ1-1; D is unresolved. Deletions cut 0 bases from V and 6 bases from J, with 8 bases between. CDR3 length equals 13 residues. Germline V gene data show CDR1 as SGHTA and CDR2 as FQGNSA. CDR3 DNA sequence: TGTGCCAGCAGCTTAGCGGTGCAGTCTGAAGCTTTCTTT. This translates into CASSLAVQSEAFF.

The V call is TRBV29-1, the J call TRBJ2-3; no definite D call. Germline V gives CDR1 SQVTM, CDR2 ANQGSEA. The CDR3 length is 13 residues. Trimming cost V 4 bases and J 2 bases, with 10 bases left between them. The CDR3 loop is CSVAQANTDTQYF. CDR3 sequence (DNA): TGCAGCGTTGCTCAGGCTAACACAGATACGCAGTATTTT.

The chain employs TRBV5-5 and TRBJ2-6; 9 bases map to TRBD1. Germline-derived CDR1 and CDR2 are SGHKS and YYEKEE (reference sequence). The CDR3 has 20 amino acids. V was pared by 3 bases and J by 0 bases, with 13 bases of the junction left unmatched. Written as DNA, the CDR3 is TGTGCCAGCAGCTCTCTTATGACAGGGGGGCGAAGCTCTGGGGCCAACGTCCTGACTTTC. It encodes CASSSLMTGGRSSGANVLTF.

The rearrangement uses TRBV30 and TRBJ1-1; D gene uncertain. The CDR3 length is 13 residues. The ends were cut back, 4 bases at V and 2 bases at J, with 11 bases in the middle. Per the germline V gene, CDR1 is GTSNPN and CDR2 is SVGIG (reference sequence). CDR3 DNA sequence: TGTGCCTGGAAAACAGATTTTAACACTGAAGCTTTCTTT. This encodes CAWKTDFNTEAFF.

The chain carries TRBV28 and TRBJ1-2, with D perhaps TRBD1 (6 bases). The CDR3 has 12 residues. The V end was cut by 10 bases, the J end by 2 bases, with 11 bases between. Per germline, CDR1 MDHEN and CDR2 SYDVKM. The CDR3 DNA is TGTGCCACCTCGGACAGAAACTATGGCTACACCTTC. Its protein is CATSDRNYGYTF.

This clone occurred a few times. This sequence joins TRBV29-1 and TRBJ1-2, with D perhaps matching TRBD1 (5 bases). The CDR3 sequence is 14 residues long. Trimming took 4 bases from V and 4 from J, leaving 16 bases between them. The germline gives CDR1 SQVTM, CDR2 ANQGSEA. For the CDR3, the DNA is TGCAGCGTTGTCGGGTCGAGGAGGGGCTATGGCTACACCTTC. It translates to CSVVGSRRGYGYTF. The whole variable domain, remainder taken from reference TRBV29-1 and TRBJ1-2, is SAVISQKPSRDICQRGTSLTIQCQVDSQVTMMFWYRQQPGQSLTLIATANQGSEATYESGFVIDKFPISRPNLTFSTLTVSNMSPEDSSIYLCSVVGSRRGYGYTFGSGTRLTVV.